This T cell receptor (beta chain) was profiled in a study of T cell responses to AZD1222 COVID-19 vaccine (TCRdb year 2021). Concerning the study at large: AZD1222 recipients whose second dose came at about 4 weeks and those whose second dose came at about 12 weeks were combined into one group, since spike-specific TCR depth and breadth did not differ between the two schedules. Enrollment into the trials was organized by age into subgroups of 18-55, 56-69 and 70-plus years, and those subgroups contained roughly 150, 30 and 60 TCR-sequenced participants, respectively. TCR sequencing covered more than 230 trial participants: 200 to 220 given two doses of AZD1222 and 26 given two doses of MenACWY control vaccine.

Study-level results and caveats: Spike-specific TCR breadth and depth rose significantly after two AZD1222 doses compared with day 0 and with MenACWY recipients. The 56-69-year group was small, and its depth increase did not reach significance, likely because of low power. The whole spike protein was spanned by vaccine-associated CD4 TCRs, and dominant responses were seen in regions 160-218 and 743-854. No day 14 peak-response samples were available, so repertoires were characterized only after the peak T cell response. Epitopes outside the regions mutated in the B.1.351 and B.1.1.7 variants were reportedly recognized by nearly half of the unique spike-specific TCRs. Only five or six AZD1222 recipients were SARS-CoV-2 seropositive at baseline, limiting conclusions about previously exposed vaccinees. Participants were mostly white British, with more females than males. The authors suggested clonal diversity may have been underestimated.

The CDR3 regions of human TCRbeta chains were analyzed by immunosequencing. Processing in the source paper ran as follows. TCRs in the repertoires were compared against a reference library of SARS-CoV-2-specific TCRs that had been generated with the MIRA antigen-specificity platform. Breadth was defined as the fraction of unique TCRs that were SARS-CoV-2-associated. Depth was defined as the fraction of total T cells that were SARS-CoV-2-associated. Using the MIRA data, each spike-specific TCR was assigned both to the spike region to which the TCR was reactive and to a CD4 or CD8 class. Log10-transformed breadth and depth values were compared by one-way ANOVA with Sidak's multiple comparisons tests. Here the immuneACCESS table is served through TCRdb, limited to in-frame sequences with V and J called. Missing clones are a known gap in these copies; in checked studies unresolved V genes cover under half, and the rest lacks a known reason. From that table come the V and J calls and clone size; the DNA was used to work out D and trimming. The table for this sample lists some 150,000 clones; 75% to 90% of them were counted only once. 7.5% to 8.5% of the sample rests with the top ten.

The time point label, read with the paper, signifies: baseline before first vaccination. The vaccinee samples were drawn from two UK trials, COV001 and COV002, one of which was a single-blind randomized controlled phase 2/3 trial testing AZD1222 (ChAdOx1 nCoV-19) in healthy adults. Trial participant PBMC samples were collected at day 0 and day 28 after the second dose for TCRbeta chain sequencing. In regard to this clone: Its antigen is not yet known. No per-base quality is available; no much larger clone lies one base away.

The germline V and J ends show losses of 6 bases and 8 bases respectively, and no gene match explains 13 bases of the junction. The germline V gene supplies CDR1 SGHAT and CDR2 FQNNGV. The CDR3 goes from the cysteine to the phenylalanine over 16 residues. Of the read, only the CDR3 DNA is kept; its 48 bases are in frame from base 1. Sample: peripheral blood, taken on day 0 of AZD1222 vaccination. The rearranged segments are TRBV11-2 and TRBJ2-2; 9 bases in the junction line up with TRBD1. This receptor was identified in an adult in good health. The CDR3 has the sequence CASRAWGTGRTGELFF. The nucleotide sequence is given as TGTGCCAGCAGGGCGTGGGGGACAGGGCGGACGGGGGAGCTGTTTTTT.